This T cell receptor (beta chain) was sequenced during a study of neurological immune-mediated disorders. Regarding the study as a whole: Phylogenetic grouping assigned the repertoires of 18 of 34 multiple sclerosis patients to one related-CDR3 cluster, which constitutes a possible signature. Private repertoires in all groups were suggested by the absence of shared CDR3 amino acid sequences among expanded clones across subjects.

The authors made cDNA by 5'RACE with 10-nucleotide random UMIs. Every sequencing run produced over 180 million TCR-beta sequences that came from 15-18 subjects. Each CDR3 protein is one row after TCRdb ran MiXCR on the 5' RACE reads. The sample lists roughly 59,000 distinct CDR3 sequences, about 5% occurring once. Germline V gene sequence: CDR1 LGHNA, CDR2 YNFKEQ. The V segment lost 4 bases and the J segment 5 bases; nucleotides outside the gene matches: 24. CDR3 length: 20 residues. This clonotype was counted ten times or more. Its specificity is unknown. Sample: PBMCs. V is TRBV4-2 and J is TRBJ2-5, with TRBD2 identical over 8 bases. This TCR derives from a human donor with multiple sclerosis. The donor label of this sample is uncertain. CDR3 region: CASSRMTDLGSGGFRETQYF. The CDR3 nucleotides read TGTGCCAGCAGCCGGATGACCGACCTAGGGAGCGGGGGCTTCAGGGAGACCCAGTACTTC.